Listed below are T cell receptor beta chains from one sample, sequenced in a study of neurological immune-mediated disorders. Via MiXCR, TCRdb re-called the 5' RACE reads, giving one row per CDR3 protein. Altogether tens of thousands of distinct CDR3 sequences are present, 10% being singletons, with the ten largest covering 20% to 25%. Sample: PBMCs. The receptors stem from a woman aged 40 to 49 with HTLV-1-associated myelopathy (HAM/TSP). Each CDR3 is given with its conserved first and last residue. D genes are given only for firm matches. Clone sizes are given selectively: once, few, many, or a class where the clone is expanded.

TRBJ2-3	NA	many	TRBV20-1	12	TGCAGTGCTAAGGTCCCCGCAGATACGCAGTATTTT	CSAKVPADTQYF
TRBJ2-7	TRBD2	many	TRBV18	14	TGTGCCAGCTCACCAAAGCGGGGGGCCCACGAGCAGTACTTC	CASSPKRGAHEQYF
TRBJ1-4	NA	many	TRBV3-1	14	TGTGCCAGCAGCCAGAGACAGACTAATGAAAAACTGTTTTTT	CASSQRQTNEKLFF
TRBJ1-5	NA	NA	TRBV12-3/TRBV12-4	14	TGTGCCAGCAGTTTCCAAGAGTCCAATCAGCCCCAGCATTTT	CASSFQESNQPQHF
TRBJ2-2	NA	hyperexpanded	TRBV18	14	TGTGCCAGCTCACCACCCCGGTCCACCGGGGAGCTGTTTTTT	CASSPPRSTGELFF
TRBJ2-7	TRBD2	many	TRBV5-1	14	TGCGCCAGCAGCGGAGCGGGGGGGGCCTACGAGCAGTACTTC	CASSGAGGAYEQYF
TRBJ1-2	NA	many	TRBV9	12	TGTGCCAGCAGCGTAGCAGGGACTGGCTACACCTTC	CASSVAGTGYTF
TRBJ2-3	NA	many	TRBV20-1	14	TGCAGTGCTAGATTGAGGGCTAGCACAGATACGCAGTATTTT	CSARLRASTDTQYF
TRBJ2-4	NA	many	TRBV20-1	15	TGCAGTGCTAGGGGTCAGGTCGGGGGCGAAAACATTCAGTACTTC	CSARGQVGGENIQYF
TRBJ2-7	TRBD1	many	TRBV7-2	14	TGTGCCAGCAGCTCGACAGGGGCGAGGAGGGAGCAGTACTTC	CASSSTGARREQYF
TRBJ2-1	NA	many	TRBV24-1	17	TGTGCCACCAGTGATTTGAGGGGGTCTCAGGGCTACAATGAGCAGTTCTTC	CATSDLRGSQGYNEQFF
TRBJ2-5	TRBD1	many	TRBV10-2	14	TGCGCCAGCAGTGAGACAGGGGGGTCAGAGACCCAGTACTTC	CASSETGGSETQYF
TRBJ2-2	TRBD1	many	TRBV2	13	TGTGCCAGTTCGGGACAGGGAACCGGGGAGCTGTTTTTT	CASSGQGTGELFF
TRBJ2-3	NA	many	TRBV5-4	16	TGTGCCAGCAGCTTGGGACAGGAGCGGGCCACAGATACGCAGTATTTT	CASSLGQERATDTQYF
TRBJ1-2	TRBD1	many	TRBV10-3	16	TGTGCCATCAGTGATGTTCAGGGACAGGGATACTATGGCTACACCTTC	CAISDVQGQGYYGYTF
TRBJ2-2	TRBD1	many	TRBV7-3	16	TGTGCCAGCAGCCCACCGGGACAGGGAAGCACCGGGGAGCTGTTTTTT	CASSPPGQGSTGELFF
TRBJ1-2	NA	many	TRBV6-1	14	TGTGCCAGCAGTGAGTCCGCCCACTCCTATGGCTACACCTTC	CASSESAHSYGYTF
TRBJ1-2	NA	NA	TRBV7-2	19	NA	CASSLYICSAKEGPKGYTF
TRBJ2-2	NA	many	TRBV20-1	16	TGCAGTGCTAGAGTGGCAGAACCCGAAAGGACCGGGGAGCTGTTTTTT	CSARVAEPERTGELFF
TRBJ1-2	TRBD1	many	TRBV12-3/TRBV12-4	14	TGTGCCAGCAGTTTGGGGGACAGGGGCTATGGCTACACCTTC	CASSLGDRGYGYTF
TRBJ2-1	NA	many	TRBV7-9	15	TGTGCCTCCTATCGGGGGGGGCGCAGGGGGAATGAGCAGTTCTTC	CASYRGGRRGNEQFF
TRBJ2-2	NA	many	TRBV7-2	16	TGTGCCAGCAGCCCAGGGGGGGGCGCGAACACCGGGGAGCTGTTTTTT	CASSPGGGANTGELFF
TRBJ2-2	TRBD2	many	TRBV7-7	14	TGTGCCAGCAGCTCTGCGGGGGGCACCGGGGAGCTGTTTTTT	CASSSAGGTGELFF
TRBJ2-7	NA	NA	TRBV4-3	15	TGCGCCAGCAGCCAAGATAGGGACGCCTTATACGAGCAGTACTTC	CASSQDRDALYEQYF
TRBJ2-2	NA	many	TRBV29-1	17	TGCAGCGTTGAAGATCCTTTCTTGGGGGGGAACACCGGGGAGCTGTTTTTT	CSVEDPFLGGNTGELFF
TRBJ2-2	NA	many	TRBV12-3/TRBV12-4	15	TGTGCCAGCAGTTTTAGAACAGTCCAGGGCGGGGAGCTGTTTTTT	CASSFRTVQGGELFF
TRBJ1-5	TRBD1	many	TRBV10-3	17	TGTGCCATCAGTAACGACCGGGACAGGGGGTTCAATCAGCCCCAGCATTTT	CAISNDRDRGFNQPQHF
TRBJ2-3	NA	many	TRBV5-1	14	TGCGCCAGCAGCTTGGTTGGGAGCACAGATACGCAGTATTTT	CASSLVGSTDTQYF
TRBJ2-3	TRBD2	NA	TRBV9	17	TGTGCCAGCAGCGGACGGTCTAGCGGGGGGGTGCGAGATACGCAGTATTTT	CASSGRSSGGVRDTQYF
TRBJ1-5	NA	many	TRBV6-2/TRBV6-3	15	TGTGCCAGCAGCCCTAGTCTGGGATTCTCTCAGCCCCAGCATTTT	CASSPSLGFSQPQHF